One and the same sample provided the 15 T cell receptor beta chains below, sequenced in a study of vaccination effects on CD4 cells after COVID-19. Sequencing used immunoSEQ multiplex PCR; TCRdb keeps in-frame clones, though not all of them. The sample comprises about 51,000 clones, about 70% of which are singletons, and just over 8.5% rests with the top ten. Their recognized antigens are unknown. Cultured cells yielded isolated CD4+ T cells after roughly 11 days. Sequenced material: CD4+ T cells from PBMCs cultured without peptide, taken before COVID-19 vaccination. The receptors come from a human donor who had a prior SARS-CoV-2 infection.

CDR3 sequence: CATAGRGSGNQPQHF. CDR3 bases: TGTGCCACCGCGGGTAGGGGGTCAGGCAATCAGCCCCAGCATTTT. This chain uses TRBV6-5 with TRBJ1-5, with D possibly being TRBD1 (6 bases). Germline V CDR1 and CDR2: MNHEY, SVGAGI. The CDR3 has 15 amino acids. Trimming pared 10 bases from V and 2 bases from J, leaving 18 bases between.

This clone was seen a handful of times. This sequence joins TRBV3-1 (or the pseudogene TRBV3-2) and TRBJ2-1; D call uncertain. Germline CDR1 reads LGHDT; CDR2 reads YNNKEL (reference sequence). Trimming took 11 bases from V and 12 from J, leaving 11 bases between them. The CDR3 sequence is 9 residues long. The CDR3 loop reads CARALGQFF. CDR3 bases: TGTGCCCGGGCCCTAGGGCAGTTCTTC.

J is TRBJ1-2 and V is TRBV11-1; TRBD1 is a possible D gene (5 bases). Germline CDR1 SGHAT, CDR2 FQDESV (reference sequence). This CDR3 has 15 residues. V was shortened by 2 bases and J by 1 base, with 11 bases between the two germline ends. CDR3 loop: CASSLQGPGNYGYTF. The CDR3 DNA follows: TGTGCCAGCAGCTTACAGGGTCCGGGTAACTATGGCTACACCTTC.

V usage is TRBV7-6 and J usage is TRBJ1-6, with D unclear. Germline CDR1 is SGHVS and CDR2 is FNYEAQ. The CDR3 runs to 18 residues. V was pared by 2 bases and J by 4 bases, with 18 bases between. The CDR3 region is CASSLNPNTLLYNSPLHF. Written as DNA, the CDR3 is TGTGCCAGCAGCTTAAATCCCAACACACTCCTATATAATTCACCCCTCCACTTT.

The chain uses TRBV18 and TRBJ1-1, with 7 bases fitting TRBD1. CDR3 length: 14 residues. Germline trimming cut 0 bases from V and 5 bases from J; bases unmatched to any gene: 3. Germline loops: CDR1 KGHSH, CDR2 LQKENI. The CDR3 reads CASSPPGTETEAFF. In nucleotides, the CDR3 is TGTGCCAGCTCACCACCCGGGACAGAAACTGAAGCTTTCTTT.

The sample holds a few counts of this clone. The chain combines TRBV7-9 with TRBJ2-3, with 7 bases aligning to TRBD2. The V and J ends lost 5 bases and 6 bases, in that order; junction bases with no gene match: 8. CDR1 SEHNR and CDR2 FQNEAQ come from the germline V gene (reference sequence). This CDR3 is built from 14 residues. Written as DNA, the CDR3 is TGTGCCAGCAGCCCGGGACTACCCGTGGATACGCAGTATTTT. This codes for CASSPGLPVDTQYF.

This rearrangement joins TRBV7-9 to TRBJ1-2; no firm D call. V was pared by 1 base and J by 7 bases, with 10 bases between. This CDR3 contains 13 residues. Germline CDR1 is SEHNR and CDR2 is FQNEAQ (reference sequence). The CDR3 DNA is TGTGCCAGCAGCTTAGTTGATGGCTTTGGCTACACCTTC. As protein: CASSLVDGFGYTF.

The V and J genes are TRBV3-1 (or the pseudogene TRBV3-2) and TRBJ1-4; TRBD1 is a possible D gene (6 bases). The CDR3 has 14 residues. V shed 5 bases and J shed 8 bases, with 15 bases lying between them. Germline V lookup: CDR1 LGHDT, CDR2 YNNKEL (reference sequence). CDR3 nucleotides: TGTGCCAGCAGCTACAGGGTTGATGAGGAAAAACTGTTTTTT. Translated: CASSYRVDEEKLFF.

The J gene is TRBJ2-6, the V gene TRBV10-1; 10 nucleotides match TRBD2. Germline lookup yields CDR1 WNHNN and CDR2 SYGVQD (reference sequence). The CDR3 totals 20 residues. Trimming cost V 3 bases and J 3 bases; bases outside gene matches: 14. The CDR3 protein is CASSEDSYALAGDGANVLTF. The CDR3 nucleotides are TGCGCCAGCAGTGAAGATTCTTACGCGCTAGCGGGAGATGGGGCCAACGTCCTGACTTTC.

There are a few counts of this clone. The V and J genes are TRBV5-4 and TRBJ1-2, with TRBD1 matching over 7 bases. J lost 2 bases, V lost 4 bases, and 2 bases had no gene match. There are 13 residues in the CDR3. Germline V CDR1 and CDR2: SGHNT, YYREEE (reference sequence). The CDR3 DNA sequence: TGTGCCAGCAGCCAGACAGGGAACTATGGCTACACCTTC. Its protein product is CASSQTGNYGYTF.

The chain carries TRBV6-5 and TRBJ1-5, with 7 bases aligning to TRBD1. CDR3 length: 14 residues. CDR1 and CDR2 (germline): MNHEY, SVGAGI. Trimming cost V 7 bases and J 7 bases; bases outside gene matches: 10. The CDR3 here is CASNGYRGGQPQHF. The CDR3 DNA follows: TGTGCCAGCAATGGGTACAGGGGAGGGCAGCCCCAGCATTTT.

V usage is TRBV7-9 and J usage is TRBJ1-6, with D tentatively TRBD1 (5 bases). V lost 0 bases to trimming and J lost 12 bases, with 15 bases between them. CDR3 length: 15 amino acids. Germline V gene sequence: CDR1 SEHNR, CDR2 FQNEAQ (reference sequence). CDR3 in amino acids: CASSLAGPGPLPLHF. The CDR3 coding sequence is TGTGCCAGCAGCTTAGCGGGGCCAGGGCCCTTACCCCTCCACTTT.

The CDR3 sequence is CASSPGDRGRGDTQYF. DNA for the CDR3: TGCGCCAGCAGCCCCGGCGACAGGGGGCGCGGGGATACGCAGTATTTT. The V and J genes are TRBV5-1 and TRBJ2-3, with 10 nucleotides matching TRBD1. The CDR3 covers 16 residues. The V segment lost 4 bases and the J segment 6 bases; nucleotides outside the gene matches: 11. The germline V gene encodes CDR1 SGHRS and CDR2 YFSETQ.

The V gene is TRBV5-1, the J gene TRBJ2-7; 11 nucleotides align to TRBD1. Germline V lookup: CDR1 SGHRS, CDR2 YFSETQ. The CDR3 is made up of 15 amino acids. V shed 2 bases and J 7 bases; nucleotides not matched to a gene: 8. The CDR3 DNA follows: TGCGCCAGCAGCTTCGTAGGACAGGGGGCGGGGGAGCAGTACTTC. Amino acid sequence: CASSFVGQGAGEQYF.

V usage is TRBV5-6 and J usage is TRBJ2-2; tentatively, D is TRBD1 or TRBD2 (5 bases each). Germline CDR1 reads SGHDT; CDR2 reads YYEEEE. The CDR3 loop spans 17 amino acids. V was shortened by 0 bases and J by 0 bases, with 12 bases between the two germline ends. CDR3 loop: CASSLGSGTTNTGELFF. The CDR3 bases are TGTGCCAGCAGCTTGGGTTCGGGGACGACGAACACCGGGGAGCTGTTTTTT.